This note documents a single TCR beta chain sequence. What it binds is not known. Clones were read by immunoSEQ multiplex PCR, and TCRdb kept only the in-frame ones, dropping some. The sample contains 90,000 to 150,000 clones, approximately 83% of which appear only once. The sample belongs to a study of T cell responses to AZD1222 COVID-19 vaccine. Study findings and constraints: When two AZD1222 doses had been given, Spike-specific TCR breadth and depth rose.

The V end lost 3 bases, the J end lost 5 bases, and 13 bases lay between the germline ends. The CDR3 covers 15 residues. In germline, CDR1 is LNHDA, CDR2 SQIVND (reference sequence). This clonotype originated in an adult in good health. This chain joins TRBV19 and TRBJ2-2, with D possibly matching TRBD1 (5 bases). This material consisted of peripheral blood, taken on day 0 of AZD1222 vaccination. CDR3 sequence: CASSMVDRATGELFF. The CDR3, as DNA: TGTGCCAGTAGTATGGTAGACAGAGCGACCGGGGAGCTGTTTTTT.